This is a list of T cell receptor beta chains from one sample in a study of glioma-infiltrating T cells after dendritic cell vaccination. Sequencing was performed with immunoSEQ multiplex PCR; in TCRdb, only in-frame clones are kept and a portion is missing. This table holds approximately 92,000 clones, roughly 80% found once. The sample in question was blood, obtained after dendritic cell vaccination. The receptors stem from a human donor with glioblastoma. Each CDR3 is given with its conserved first and last residue. The D gene is left open where the match is weak. Size is omitted from some rows. Given values are once, few, many or a class for expanded clones.

CDR3aa,CDR3nt,d_gene,v_gene,len,abundance,j_gene
CASSLGAGTSGGKIETQYF,TGTGCCAGCAGCCTAGGCGCCGGGACTAGCGGGGGAAAGATAGAGACCCAGTACTTC,TRBD2,TRBV7-3,19,few,TRBJ2-5
CASRQNTGELFF,TGTGCCAGTCGACAGAACACCGGGGAGCTGTTTTTT,-,TRBV19,12,-,TRBJ2-2
CASSIGTGRREQYF,TGCGCCAGCAGCATCGGGACAGGGAGACGTGAGCAGTACTTC,TRBD1,TRBV5-1,14,-,TRBJ2-7
CASSAGKTQYF,TGTGCCAGCAGCGCCGGGAAGACCCAGTACTTC,-,TRBV5-6,11,-,TRBJ2-5
CSVSGGRQNQPQHF,TGCAGCGTTTCCGGGGGACGGCAAAATCAGCCCCAGCATTTT,-,TRBV29-1,14,few,TRBJ1-5
CASSPRGGSTNEKLFF,TGTGCCAGCTCCCCCAGGGGCGGTTCAACTAATGAAAAACTGTTTTTT,-,TRBV18,16,-,TRBJ1-4
CASSPGNYGYTF,TGTGCCAGCAGTCCGGGGAACTATGGCTACACCTTC,-,TRBV28,12,-,TRBJ1-2
CASSERWAKNIQYF,TGTGCCAGCAGTGAACGGTGGGCCAAAAACATTCAGTACTTC,-,TRBV6-1,14,-,TRBJ2-4
CASSFLLAGEETQYF,TGTGCCAGCAGCTTCCTACTAGCGGGAGAAGAGACCCAGTACTTC,TRBD2,TRBV5-4,15,-,TRBJ2-5
CASSPTSDEQYF,TGTGCCAGCTCACCTACCTCAGACGAGCAGTACTTC,-,TRBV18,12,-,TRBJ2-7
CASSSQGSYNEQFF,TGTGCCAGTAGTAGCCAGGGGTCCTACAATGAGCAGTTCTTC,-,TRBV19,14,-,TRBJ2-1
CASRRDRGVTEAFF,TGCGCCAGCAGGCGAGACAGGGGCGTCACTGAAGCTTTCTTT,TRBD1,TRBV5-1,14,-,TRBJ1-1
CASSVTAGTGGEQYF,TGTGCCAGCAGCGTAACGGCGGGGACAGGGGGCGAGCAGTACTTC,TRBD1,TRBV9,15,-,TRBJ2-7
CASPTNRGRTEAFF,TGCGCCTCCCCCACCAACAGGGGGCGAACTGAAGCTTTCTTT,TRBD1,TRBV4-1,14,-,TRBJ1-1
CASTSLWDTQYF,TGTGCCAGCACCTCACTGTGGGATACGCAGTATTTT,-,TRBV11-2,12,-,TRBJ2-3
CASSPEGAETEAFF,TGTGCCAGCAGTCCGGAGGGGGCAGAGACTGAAGCTTTCTTT,TRBD1,TRBV28,14,-,TRBJ1-1
CASSFMGRVGLQETQYF,TGTGCCAGCAGCTTTATGGGGAGGGTAGGGCTCCAAGAGACCCAGTACTTC,TRBD2,TRBV5-4,17,-,TRBJ2-5
CASSSSGGGASVALHF,TGTGCCAGCAGTTCCTCCGGGGGAGGGGCTTCGGTGGCCCTCCACTTT,-,TRBV6-5,16,-,TRBJ1-6
CASSSQTHNEQFF,TGTGCCAGCAGTTCCCAGACTCATAATGAGCAGTTCTTC,-,TRBV7-2,13,-,TRBJ2-1
CASRTLAGGTDTQYF,TGTGCCAGTAGAACACTAGCGGGGGGCACAGATACGCAGTATTTT,TRBD2,TRBV19,15,-,TRBJ2-3
CASSPGLAGVMGEQYF,TGTGCCAGCAGTCCAGGACTAGCGGGAGTAATGGGCGAGCAGTACTTC,TRBD2,TRBV28,16,-,TRBJ2-7
CSVEMRLAGGGEQFF,TGCAGCGTTGAAATGAGACTAGCGGGAGGGGGCGAGCAGTTCTTC,TRBD2,TRBV29-1,15,-,TRBJ2-1
CASSIDLRLAGGPYEQYF,TGTGCCAGTAGTATAGATCTTCGGCTAGCGGGAGGGCCCTACGAGCAGTACTTC,TRBD2,TRBV19,18,-,TRBJ2-7
CASSPGLAGATDTQYF,TGTGCCAGCAGTCCGGGACTAGCGGGGGCCACAGATACGCAGTATTTT,TRBD2,TRBV2,16,-,TRBJ2-3
CASSPRAGGREELFF,TGTGCCAGCTCACCAAGGGCAGGGGGCCGTGAGGAGCTGTTTTTT,TRBD1,TRBV18,15,-,TRBJ2-2
CASRHGQSGGYTF,TGTGCCAGCAGGCACGGACAGTCCGGTGGCTACACCTTC,-,TRBV14,13,-,TRBJ1-2
CASNQAGEGSPLHF,TGTGCCAGCAACCAGGCAGGGGAAGGCTCACCCCTCCACTTT,-,TRBV6-6,14,once,TRBJ1-6
CASRQVASSNQPQHF,TGTGCCAGCAGACAGGTGGCTAGTAGCAATCAGCCCCAGCATTTT,-,TRBV6-4,15,-,TRBJ1-5
CASSLGQINEQFF,TGCGCCAGCAGTTTGGGACAGATCAATGAGCAGTTCTTC,TRBD1,TRBV5-1,13,-,TRBJ2-1
CASKVGGTGELFF,TGTGCCAGTAAGGTGGGGGGAACCGGGGAGCTGTTTTTT,-,TRBV19,13,-,TRBJ2-2
CASSPMPGQGDTEAFF,TGCGCCAGCAGCCCAATGCCGGGACAGGGGGACACTGAAGCTTTCTTT,TRBD1,TRBV5-1,16,-,TRBJ1-1
CASSWTGPGGEQYF,TGTGCCAGCAGTTGGACAGGGCCCGGGGGCGAGCAGTACTTC,TRBD1,TRBV28,14,-,TRBJ2-7
CASSSPYRVGTEAFF,TGTGCCAGCAGTTCACCATACAGGGTTGGCACTGAAGCTTTCTTT,-,TRBV6-5,15,-,TRBJ1-1
CASSRAGWKETQYF,TGTGCCAGTAGTCGAGCGGGATGGAAAGAGACCCAGTACTTC,TRBD2,TRBV19,14,-,TRBJ2-5
CASSSWTLNYGYTF,TGTGCCAGCAGCTCCTGGACACTGAACTATGGCTACACCTTC,-,TRBV7-3,14,-,TRBJ1-2
CASSAPNRDNYEQYF,TGTGCCAGCAGCGCCCCGAACCGGGACAACTACGAGCAGTACTTC,-,TRBV5-4,15,-,TRBJ2-7
CASSLDGNEKLFF,TGTGCCAGCAGCCTGGACGGTAATGAAAAACTGTTTTTT,-,TRBV5-6,13,-,TRBJ1-4
CASSFDRDSIYGYTF,TGTGCCAGCAGCTTTGATCGGGACAGCATTTATGGCTACACCTTC,TRBD1,TRBV7-9,15,-,TRBJ1-2
CASSRGTLTSTDTQYF,TGCGCCAGCAGTCGAGGTACGCTTACTAGCACAGATACGCAGTATTTT,-,TRBV5-1,16,-,TRBJ2-3
CAWTAGTGISEQYF,TGTGCCTGGACCGCCGGGACAGGGATTAGCGAGCAGTACTTC,TRBD1,TRBV30,14,-,TRBJ2-7
CASRRTENTEAFF,TGTGCCAGCCGGCGGACAGAGAACACTGAAGCTTTCTTT,-,TRBV18,13,once,TRBJ1-1
CASEAGNSYNEQFF,TGTGCCAGTGAAGCAGGTAATTCCTACAATGAGCAGTTCTTC,-,TRBV19,14,-,TRBJ2-1